The 28 T cell receptor beta chains reported below all come from one sample, sequenced in a study of memory CD4+ T cells and cytomegalovirus serostatus. Measured with immunoSEQ multiplex PCR; TCRdb has only the in-frame clones, and not every one. Of under 70,000 clones in the sample, about 81% were seen once. The sort gate was single viable CD3+CD4+CD8-CD45RO+ cells for memory CD4+ T cells. Sequencing used memory CD4+ T cells from blood. The source is an adult in good health and CMV-seronegative.

The rearrangement uses TRBV30 and TRBJ1-6; no firm D call. Germline CDR1 GTSNPN, CDR2 SVGIG (reference sequence). There are 14 residues in the CDR3. V dropped 3 bases and J dropped 15 bases, with 21 bases sitting between them. CDR3 region: CAWRSRAPYEVLHF. CDR3 coding DNA: TGTGCCTGGAGGTCCCGGGCCCCCTATGAAGTCCTCCACTTT.

The rearrangement links TRBV18 to TRBJ2-5, with a weak D call TRBD2 (5 bases). The CDR3 has 14 amino acids. Germline lookup yields CDR1 KGHSH and CDR2 LQKENI. With 1 base removed from V and 5 bases from J, the gap between germline ends came to 11 bases. In DNA, the CDR3 is TGTGCCAGCTCACCACTGAGGGCGCTCGAGACCCAGTACTTC. Protein product: CASSPLRALETQYF.

V gene TRBV27 combines with J gene TRBJ2-5; TRBD2 is a possible D gene (5 bases). Germline CDR1 and CDR2: MNHEY and SMNVEV (reference sequence). This CDR3 has 16 amino acids. The V end was cut by 4 bases, the J end by 1 base, with 16 bases between. CDR3 DNA: TGTGCCAGCAGTTCCTTCGCAGCGGTCCCCCAAGAGACCCAGTACTTC. This gives the protein CASSSFAAVPQETQYF.

V usage is TRBV2 and J usage is TRBJ2-4; TRBD2 agrees at 13 bases. Germline trimming cut 6 bases from V and 9 bases from J; bases unmatched to any gene: 14. The V gene's germline CDR1 is SNHLY and CDR2 FYNNEI. CDR3 length: 17 residues. For the CDR3, the DNA is TGTGCCAGCAGCGCCACTAGCGGGAGGGGTGGGTCGGGCATTCAGTACTTC. Amino acids: CASSATSGRGGSGIQYF.

The genes are TRBV28 and TRBJ2-7; D ambiguous. Germline CDR1 is MDHEN and CDR2 is SYDVKM. V lost 6 bases, J lost 1 base, and 4 bases lay in between. The CDR3 is made up of 11 amino acids. The CDR3 nucleotides are TGTGCCAGCAGCCGATCCTACGAGCAGTACTTC. It codes for CASSRSYEQYF.

This chain connects TRBV6-5 to TRBJ2-1; possibly TRBD2 for D (5 bases). The V end lost 7 bases, the J end lost 7 bases, and 17 bases lay between the germline ends. Germline lookup yields CDR1 MNHEY and CDR2 SVGAGI. This CDR3 region has 14 residues. The CDR3 sequence is CASTGRSRGNEQFF. The CDR3 DNA follows: TGTGCCAGCACCGGCCGGAGCCGGGGAAATGAGCAGTTCTTC.

The chain employs TRBV5-6 and TRBJ2-1, with a weak D call TRBD2 (6 bases). V was shortened by 2 bases and J by 4 bases, with 13 bases between the two germline ends. There are 15 residues in the CDR3. Germline V gene lookup returns CDR1 SGHDT and CDR2 YYEEEE. CDR3 nucleotide sequence: TGTGCCAGCAGCTTCAGGCAAGGAGGGTACAATGAGCAGTTCTTC. It encodes CASSFRQGGYNEQFF.

The chain links TRBV18 to TRBJ2-1; perhaps TRBD1 as D (7 bases). V was shortened by 3 bases and J by 7 bases, with 13 bases between the two germline ends. The CDR3 contains 14 residues. Germline V gene sequence: CDR1 KGHSH, CDR2 LQKENI. CDR3 nucleotides: TGTGCCAGCTCACCTAGCAGGGGGGATAATGAGCAGTTCTTC. Residues: CASSPSRGDNEQFF.

The chain is built from TRBV11-3 and TRBJ2-3; D remains unclear. The CDR3 covers 14 residues. V was shortened by 5 bases and J by 3 bases, with 12 bases between the two germline ends. The germline V gene has CDR1 SGHNT and CDR2 YENEEA. The CDR3 coding sequence is TGTGCCAGCAGCCATTCCCAGGATACAGATACGCAGTATTTT. Translation: CASSHSQDTDTQYF.

This clone has a handful of counts. The chain joins TRBV6-1 to TRBJ1-4, with D maybe TRBD1 (6 bases). CDR1 is MNHNS and CDR2 is SASEGT in the germline V gene. This CDR3 spans 14 amino acids. V was trimmed by 7 bases and J by 8 bases, leaving 17 bases between them. The CDR3 spells CASTVWGAEEKLFF. CDR3 sequence (DNA): TGTGCCAGCACCGTATGGGGGGCTGAGGAAAAACTGTTTTTT.

The rearrangement links TRBV19 to TRBJ1-5; D not resolved. Between the trimmed V and J ends, which lost 5 bases and 0 bases, there was a span of 14 bases. The CDR3 contains 16 residues. Germline CDR1 reads LNHDA; CDR2 reads SQIVND (reference sequence). This CDR3 is CASSLDVQYSNQPQHF. The CDR3 DNA reads as TGTGCCAGTAGTCTCGATGTTCAGTATAGCAATCAGCCCCAGCATTTT.

In this sample, this clone turned up a few times. This rearrangement joins TRBV7-3 to TRBJ1-1; tentative D call: TRBD1 (6 bases). Germline values: CDR1 SGHTA, CDR2 FQGTGA. Trimming removed 6 bases at V and 3 bases at J, with 11 bases between. CDR3 length equals 13 residues. In DNA form, the CDR3 reads TGTGCCAGCAGAAGACAGGAGTACACTGAAGCTTTCTTT. It codes for CASRRQEYTEAFF.

V usage is TRBV7-9 and J usage is TRBJ2-1, with D uncertain. Germline-derived CDR1 and CDR2 are SEHNR and FQNEAQ (reference sequence). The CDR3 has 16 residues. Trimming stripped 7 bases from V and 0 bases from J, with 16 bases between. CDR3 DNA sequence: TGTGCCAGCAACCCCGTGGGAAGGAGCTCCTACAATGAGCAGTTCTTC. Protein product: CASNPVGRSSYNEQFF.

The gene calls are TRBV7-9 and TRBJ1-2; TRBD1 matches at 8 bases. Germline V lookup: CDR1 SEHNR, CDR2 FQNEAQ (reference sequence). This CDR3 is built from 13 residues. The junction had 2 bases not matched to a gene; V was cut back by 1 base and J by 7 bases. The chain's CDR3 is CASSLDTGGGYTF. For the CDR3, the DNA is TGTGCCAGCAGCTTAGACACAGGGGGTGGCTACACCTTC.

The chain has TRBV7-6 and TRBJ2-3, with D possibly being TRBD2 (6 bases). The V gene lost 5 bases and the J gene lost 0 bases, with 12 bases spanning the gap. CDR3 length equals 15 residues. Germline V lookup: CDR1 SGHVS, CDR2 FNYEAQ. The CDR3 region has the DNA TGTGCCAGCAGCCCCGGACTACTAAGCACAGATACGCAGTATTTT. This codes for CASSPGLLSTDTQYF.

V usage is TRBV29-1 and J usage is TRBJ2-1, with 9 bases lining up with TRBD1. This CDR3 contains 16 residues. Germline CDR1 is SQVTM and CDR2 is ANQGSEA. V shed 4 bases and J 1 base; nucleotides not matched to a gene: 8. The CDR3 loop is CSVVSPGQGSYNEQFF. The CDR3 coding sequence is TGCAGCGTTGTGTCGCCGGGACAGGGATCCTACAATGAGCAGTTCTTC.

The CDR3, as DNA: TGTGCCACCAGCAAAAGGAGGTCGTCCGGGGAAAAACTGTTTTTT. Protein sequence: CATSKRRSSGEKLFF. This chain links TRBV15 with TRBJ1-4; no clear D gene. Germline V gene data show CDR1 as LNHNV and CDR2 as YYDKDF (reference sequence). This CDR3 comprises 15 residues. V gave up 4 bases and J gave up 8 bases, with 17 bases separating them.

V and J are TRBV27 and TRBJ1-1; D gene unclear. Germline CDR1 MNHEY, CDR2 SMNVEV (reference sequence). V lost 6 bases and J 1 base, leaving 3 bases between the germline ends. The CDR3 totals 11 residues. The CDR3 sequence: CASRENTEAFF. CDR3 nucleotide sequence: TGTGCCAGCAGAGAGAACACTGAAGCTTTCTTT.

This clone was detected once. The genes are TRBV19 and TRBJ1-5, with 8 nucleotides matching TRBD1. This CDR3 is 13 amino acids long. V shed 6 bases, J shed 5 bases, and the junction held 3 bases outside the gene matches. Germline V lookup: CDR1 LNHDA, CDR2 SQIVND (reference sequence). The CDR3 nucleotides are TGTGCCAGTAGCGACAGGGGACATCAGCCCCAGCATTTT. Residues: CASSDRGHQPQHF.

The gene calls are TRBV9 and TRBJ1-6; tentative D call: TRBD1 (5 bases). Trimming left V 7 bases short and J 10 bases short, with 15 bases between. Germline V lookup: CDR1 SGDLS, CDR2 YYNGEE. This CDR3 is built from 13 residues. The CDR3 is CASAPPGGSPLHF. The CDR3 DNA sequence: TGTGCCAGCGCCCCTCCCGGGGGGTCACCCCTCCACTTT.

V usage is TRBV7-8 and J usage is TRBJ2-2; weak D call: TRBD1 (5 bases). Trimming left V 0 bases short and J 7 bases short, with 12 bases between. The germline CDR1 and CDR2 sequences are SGHVS and FQNEAQ. The length of the CDR3 is 15 residues. Here the CDR3 reads CASSLASGANGELFF. CDR3 nucleotides: TGTGCCAGCAGCTTAGCGAGTGGGGCGAACGGGGAGCTGTTTTTT. Combining the CDR3 with reference TRBV7-8 and TRBJ2-2 gives the whole variable domain GAGVSQSPRYKVAKRGQDVALRCDPISGHVSLFWYQQALGQGPEFLTYFQNEAQLDKSGLPSDRFFAERPEGSVSTLKIQRTQQEDSAVYLCASSLASGANGELFFGEGSRLTVL.

The J gene is TRBJ2-1, the V gene TRBV7-2, with D possibly TRBD2 on 7 matching bases. The germline V and J ends were trimmed by 4 bases and 6 bases, with 19 bases remaining between them. The CDR3 totals 16 residues. CDR1 is SGHTA, CDR2 FQGNSA, per germline. In DNA, the CDR3 is TGTGCCAGCAGCTCGGGTATGGGGGGGCGGTCCAATGAGCAGTTCTTC. The encoded protein is CASSSGMGGRSNEQFF.

The chain employs TRBV30 and TRBJ2-1; D ambiguous. The germline V and J ends were trimmed by 0 bases and 9 bases, with 6 bases remaining between them. The CDR3 is 11 amino acids. Germline V CDR1 and CDR2: GTSNPN, SVGIG (reference sequence). The CDR3 spells CAWSVTAEQFF. The DNA for the CDR3 is TGTGCCTGGAGTGTTACGGCTGAGCAGTTCTTC.

The chain couples TRBV2 to TRBJ2-5; a possible D gene is TRBD2 (7 bases). CDR1 SNHLY and CDR2 FYNNEI come from the germline V gene. CDR3 size: 15 residues. The V gene lost 7 bases and the J gene lost 7 bases, with 22 bases spanning the gap. In DNA form, the CDR3 reads TGTGCCAGCAAAAAAAGGGAGGGGGGGGCAGGGACCCAGTACTTC. Translated, it gives CASKKREGGAGTQYF.

This rearrangement joins TRBV7-8 to TRBJ1-2, with D perhaps TRBD1 (6 bases). The germline gives CDR1 SGHVS, CDR2 FQNEAQ. Trimming took off 5 bases at V and 2 bases at J, with 18 bases between the two ends. This CDR3 has 16 amino acids. The DNA of the CDR3 is TGTGCCAGCAGCCTAACCGGGACAAGTCCCAACTATGGCTACACCTTC. Its translation: CASSLTGTSPNYGYTF.

The chain links TRBV18 to TRBJ2-7; D is undetermined. V was shortened by 2 bases and J by 5 bases, with 13 bases between the two germline ends. The germline gives CDR1 KGHSH, CDR2 LQKENI. This CDR3 is 14 amino acids long. The CDR3 region has the DNA TGTGCCAGCTCACCAGACGGAAGAGAGGACGAGCAGTACTTC. Translation gives CASSPDGREDEQYF.

The CDR3 here is CASSIFPPGSGSRNEQFF. The CDR3 DNA is TGTGCCAGTAGTATTTTTCCCCCGGGTAGCGGGAGTCGCAATGAGCAGTTCTTC. The rearrangement links TRBV19 to TRBJ2-1, with 9 bases matching TRBD2. The V gene end was trimmed by 3 bases and the J gene end by 6 bases; junction bases not matched to a gene: 15. The CDR3 loop spans 18 amino acids. Germline V CDR1 and CDR2: LNHDA, SQIVND (reference sequence).

This clone was observed a single time. In nucleotides, the CDR3 is TGTGCCAGCAAGGGTCGGGACATCTATGGCTACACCTTC. Translation gives CASKGRDIYGYTF. The chain links TRBV6-5 to TRBJ1-2; perhaps TRBD1 as D (6 bases). This CDR3 has 13 residues. The V gene's germline CDR1 is MNHEY and CDR2 SVGAGI. V lost 7 bases and J 4 bases, leaving 13 bases between the germline ends.